This T cell receptor beta chain was obtained from a study of OX40 agonist ivuxolimab in advanced cancers. Study background: Ivuxolimab is an agonistic anti-OX40 (CD134) antibody, and patients were treated with it.

TCRdb's copy holds only in-frame clones and misses some; the assay was immunoSEQ multiplex PCR. Among fewer than 20,000 clones listed, around 85% were seen once. The germline V gene has CDR1 KGHSH and CDR2 LQKENI. The CDR3 consists of 17 residues. V trimming: 3 bases; J trimming: 4 bases; junction bases outside the gene matches: 5. The sample in question was CD4+ or CD8+ T cells sorted from blood, obtained in a trial of the OX40 agonist ivuxolimab. This clonotype was sampled from an adult with an advanced solid tumor such as melanoma, head and neck, liver or kidney cancer. The chain carries TRBV18 and TRBJ2-1, with TRBD2 matching over 14 bases. The CDR3 nucleotides read TGTGCCAGCTCACCTTGGACTAGCGGGAGGCAGTACAATGAGCAGTTCTTC. Encoded protein: CASSPWTSGRQYNEQFF.